This T cell receptor (beta chain) was found in a study of identifying expanded T cells in peripheral blood. Findings of the study overall: Differentially abundant clones: about 1.2 between replicates, around 17 at approximately two weeks, 19 to 20 at four.

No infections or other immune events were documented during collection. Comments on this clone: The antigen is undetermined.

V dropped 5 bases and J dropped 7; count of bases not matched to a gene: 6. Germline V lookup: CDR1 SGHVS, CDR2 FQNEAQ. The CDR3 is made up of 13 amino acids. Produced via immunoSEQ multiplex PCR; TCRdb's table is partial and in-frame only. The sample carries around 75,000 clones, roughly 90% recorded once. Sequenced material: blood. The receptor was isolated from a person between 18 and 70 years old in good health. The V gene is TRBV7-8, the J gene TRBJ1-1; the match to TRBD1 covers 8 bases. The CDR3 region has the DNA TGTGCCAGCAGCGAGAGACAGGGGAGTGAAGCTTTCTTT. Translation gives CASSERQGSEAFF.